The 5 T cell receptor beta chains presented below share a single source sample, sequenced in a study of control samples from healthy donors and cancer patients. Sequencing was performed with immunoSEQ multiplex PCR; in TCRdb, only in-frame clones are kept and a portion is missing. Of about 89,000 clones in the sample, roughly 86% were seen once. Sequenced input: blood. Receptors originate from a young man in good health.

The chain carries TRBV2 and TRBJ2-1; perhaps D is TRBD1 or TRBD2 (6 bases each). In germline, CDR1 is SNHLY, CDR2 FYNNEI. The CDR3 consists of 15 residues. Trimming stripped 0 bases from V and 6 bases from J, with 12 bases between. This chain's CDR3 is CASSEALGGGNEQFF. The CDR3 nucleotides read TGTGCCAGCAGTGAAGCGCTTGGAGGGGGCAATGAGCAGTTCTTC. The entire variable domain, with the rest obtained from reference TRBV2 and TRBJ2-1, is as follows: EPEVTQTPSHQVTQMGQEVILRCVPISNHLYFYWYRQILGQKVEFLVSFYNNEISEKSEIFDDQFSVERPDGSNFTLKIRSTKLEDSAMYFCASSEALGGGNEQFFGPGTRLTVL.

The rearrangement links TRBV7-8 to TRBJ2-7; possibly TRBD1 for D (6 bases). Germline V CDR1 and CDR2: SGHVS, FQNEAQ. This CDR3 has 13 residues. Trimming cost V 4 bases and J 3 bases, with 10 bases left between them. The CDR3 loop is CASSSRGGYEQYV. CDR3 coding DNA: TGTGCCAGCAGCTCTAGAGGGGGCTACGAGCAGTACGTC.

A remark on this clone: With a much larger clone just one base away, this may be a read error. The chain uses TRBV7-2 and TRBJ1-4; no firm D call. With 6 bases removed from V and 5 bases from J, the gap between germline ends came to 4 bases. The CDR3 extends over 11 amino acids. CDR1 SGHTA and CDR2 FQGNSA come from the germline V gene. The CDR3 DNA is TGTGCCAGCAGTGTCAATGAAAAACTGTTTTTT. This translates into CASSVNEKLFF.

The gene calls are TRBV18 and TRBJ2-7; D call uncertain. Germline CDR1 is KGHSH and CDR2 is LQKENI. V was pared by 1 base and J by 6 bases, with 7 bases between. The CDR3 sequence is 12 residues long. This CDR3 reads CASSPRPGEQYV. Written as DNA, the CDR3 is TGTGCCAGCTCACCACGGCCGGGCGAGCAGTACGTC.

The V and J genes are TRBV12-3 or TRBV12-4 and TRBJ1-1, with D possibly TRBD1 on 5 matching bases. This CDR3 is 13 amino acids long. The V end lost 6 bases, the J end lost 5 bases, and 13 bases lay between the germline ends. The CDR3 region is CASSSGAGTEAFF. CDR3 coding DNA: TGTGCCAGCAGCAGCGGGGCTGGAACTGAAGCTTTCTTT.